The 24 T cell receptor beta chains presented below share a single source sample, sequenced in a study of T cell responses to AZD1222 COVID-19 vaccine. Sequencing used immunoSEQ multiplex PCR; TCRdb keeps in-frame clones, though not all of them. The table has approximately 140,000 clones, roughly 92% seen once. This specimen consisted of peripheral blood, obtained on day 0 of AZD1222 vaccination. Receptor source: an adult in good health.

The rearrangement uses TRBV24-1 and TRBJ1-5; D is unresolved. Germline V lookup: CDR1 KGHDR, CDR2 SFDVKD. Trimming left V 4 bases short and J 2 bases short, with 8 bases between. The CDR3 sequence is 14 residues long. The CDR3 DNA reads TGTGCCACCAGTGACATGCGGGGCAATCAGCCCCAGCATTTT. Protein: CATSDMRGNQPQHF.

The V gene is TRBV6-6, the J gene TRBJ2-1; the D gene is possibly TRBD2 (5 bases). Germline V CDR1 and CDR2: MNHNY, SVGAGI (reference sequence). Trimming cost V 4 bases and J 5 bases, with 18 bases left between them. The CDR3 covers 16 residues. CDR3 sequence (DNA): TGTGCCAGCAGTTCGTGGGAAGAGGGCCTCCACAATGAGCAGTTCTTC. This translates into CASSSWEEGLHNEQFF.

This clone came up once. The chain links TRBV15 to TRBJ1-1; D perhaps matches TRBD1 (6 bases). The V end lost 3 bases, the J end lost 0 bases, and 11 bases lay between the germline ends. CDR1 is LNHNV, CDR2 YYDKDF, per germline (reference sequence). CDR3 length: 15 amino acids. CDR3 nucleotide sequence: TGTGCCACCAGCAGGGTGGGACATCTGAACACTGAAGCTTTCTTT. It yields the protein CATSRVGHLNTEAFF.

The chain employs TRBV30 and TRBJ1-1; D call uncertain. V was cut by 0 bases and J by 13 bases, with 12 bases left in between. Germline lookup yields CDR1 GTSNPN and CDR2 SVGIG (reference sequence). This CDR3 spans 11 amino acids. CDR3 loop: CAWSVGDKLFF. The CDR3, as DNA: TGTGCCTGGAGTGTCGGGGATAAGCTTTTCTTT. The variable domain in full, completed from reference TRBV30 and TRBJ1-1, reads SQTIHQWPATLVQPVGSPLSLECTVEGTSNPNLYWYRQAAGRGLQLLFYSVGIGQISSEVPQNLSASRPQDRQFILSSKKLLLSDSGFYLCAWSVGDKLFFGQGTRLTVV.

This clone has only one observation. V and J are TRBV9 and TRBJ2-7, with a weak D call TRBD2 (5 bases). This CDR3 has 16 amino acids. Germline CDR1 and CDR2: SGDLS and YYNGEE. The V end was cut by 0 bases, the J end by 1 base, with 14 bases between. In DNA form, the CDR3 reads TGTGCCAGCAGCGTAGGTGAGGGTGTAGGGTCCTACGAGCAGTACTTC. This gives the protein CASSVGEGVGSYEQYF. The whole variable domain, remainder taken from reference TRBV9 and TRBJ2-7, is DSGVTQTPKHLITATGQRVTLRCSPRSGDLSVYWYQQSLDQGLQFLIQYYNGEERAKGNILERFSAQQFPDLHSELNLSSLELGDSALYFCASSVGEGVGSYEQYFGPGTRLTVT.

The rearrangement links TRBV28 to TRBJ2-7; D possibly uses TRBD1 or TRBD2 (5 bases each). The CDR3 extends over 14 amino acids. V was clipped by 8 bases and J by 2 bases, with 16 bases between them. Germline V CDR1 and CDR2: MDHEN, SYDVKM. DNA for the CDR3: TGTGCCAGCGGTGACCTCGGGACGACCTACGAGCAGTACTTC. Amino acids: CASGDLGTTYEQYF.

J is TRBJ2-3 and V is TRBV27, with 8 bases fitting TRBD2. V lost 11 bases, J lost 3 bases, and 10 bases stayed unmatched. The germline V gene has CDR1 MNHEY and CDR2 SMNVEV (reference sequence). CDR3 size: 14 residues. The CDR3, as DNA: TGTGCCGGATCCCCGGGACTAGAAACAGATACGCAGTATTTT. Its protein product is CAGSPGLETDTQYF.

The chain has TRBV7-2 and TRBJ2-3; perhaps TRBD2 as D (5 bases). V was pared by 5 bases and J by 2 bases, with 14 bases between. Germline CDR1 reads SGHTA; CDR2 reads FQGNSA. This CDR3 contains 15 residues. CDR3 bases: TGTGCCAGCAGCCACTGGGATAGCGCCACAGATACGCAGTATTTT. This gives the protein CASSHWDSATDTQYF. The variable domain in full, with the rest retrieved from reference TRBV7-2 and TRBJ2-3, is GAGVSQSPSNKVTEKGKDVELRCDPISGHTALYWYRQSLGQGLEFLIYFQGNSAPDKSGLPSDRFSAERTGGSVSTLTIQRTQQEDSAVYLCASSHWDSATDTQYFGPGTRLTVL.

The rearrangement links TRBV5-1 to TRBJ2-2; D call uncertain. Germline assignment: CDR1 SGHRS and CDR2 YFSETQ. V lost 5 bases, J lost 5 bases, and 4 bases lay in between. This CDR3 region has 11 residues. In DNA form, the CDR3 reads TGCGCCAGCAGGGAAACCGGGGAGCTGTTTTTT. Its protein product is CASRETGELFF.

V gene TRBV10-3 combines with J gene TRBJ2-2; 8 bases align to TRBD1. The J segment lost 4 bases and the V segment lost 10 bases, leaving 8 bases of the junction unmatched. Germline CDR1 reads ENHRY; CDR2 reads SYGVKD. The length of the CDR3 is 14 residues. The CDR3 here is CATLDRESTGELFF. CDR3 DNA sequence: TGTGCCACGTTGGACAGGGAGAGCACCGGGGAGCTGTTTTTT.

Remarks on this clone: Other nucleotide sequences from this sample produce the same CDR3. The gene calls are TRBV2 and TRBJ1-2; 9 nucleotides match TRBD1. Germline trimming cut 6 bases from V and 8 bases from J; bases unmatched to any gene: 4. Germline V gives CDR1 SNHLY, CDR2 FYNNEI. The CDR3 spans 12 residues. The chain's CDR3 is CASRTGGGGYTF. The CDR3 DNA sequence: TGTGCCAGCAGAACAGGGGGCGGCGGCTACACCTTC. Looking up the rest from reference TRBV2 and TRBJ1-2 gives the full variable domain: EPEVTQTPSHQVTQMGQEVILRCVPISNHLYFYWYRQILGQKVEFLVSFYNNEISEKSEIFDDQFSVERPDGSNFTLKIRSTKLEDSAMYFCASRTGGGGYTFGSGTRLTVV.

This chain connects TRBV13 to TRBJ2-5; no definite D call. Trimming removed 1 base from V and 4 bases from J, with 4 bases in between. This CDR3 has 12 amino acids. The V gene's germline CDR1 is PRHDT and CDR2 FYEKMQ (reference sequence). CDR3 amino acids: CASSLAPETQYF. As DNA, the CDR3 is TGTGCCAGCAGCTTAGCACCAGAGACCCAGTACTTC.

The V call is TRBV27, the J call TRBJ1-5; D not certain. Germline V gene data show CDR1 as MNHEY and CDR2 as SMNVEV (reference sequence). The CDR3 spans 13 residues. V lost 8 bases and J 4 bases, leaving 12 bases between the germline ends. CDR3 sequence (DNA): TGTGCCAGCCGGCGCAGCTCAAATCAGCCCCAGCATTTT. Protein: CASRRSSNQPQHF.

The V call is TRBV11-3, the J call TRBJ2-3; D uncertain. This CDR3 is built from 16 residues. The germline V and J ends were trimmed by 5 bases and 2 bases, with 17 bases remaining between them. In germline, CDR1 is SGHNT, CDR2 YENEEA. CDR3 sequence (DNA): TGTGCCAGCAGCCCGTACCGTGGCAGAGACACAGATACGCAGTATTTT. Protein sequence: CASSPYRGRDTDTQYF.

This chain joins TRBV2 and TRBJ1-6; weak D call: TRBD1 (5 bases). CDR3 length equals 12 residues. Germline assignment: CDR1 SNHLY and CDR2 FYNNEI. V was clipped by 0 bases and J by 15 bases, with 9 bases between them. The CDR3 DNA reads as TGTGCCAGCAGTGAAGCCGGACACCTCCTCCACTTT. Translation: CASSEAGHLLHF.

The DNA of the CDR3 is TGTGCCTGGGGGACTCGCTACGAGCAGTACTTC. It is translated as CAWGTRYEQYF. The V call is TRBV30, the J call TRBJ2-7; tentative D call: TRBD2 (6 bases). Trimming removed 5 bases at V and 3 bases at J, with 8 bases between. The CDR3 spans 11 residues. Germline CDR1 reads GTSNPN; CDR2 reads SVGIG (reference sequence). Based on the CDR3 plus reference TRBV30 and TRBJ2-7, the full variable domain is SQTIHQWPATLVQPVGSPLSLECTVEGTSNPNLYWYRQAAGRGLQLLFYSVGIGQISSEVPQNLSASRPQDRQFILSSKKLLLSDSGFYLCAWGTRYEQYFGPGTRLTVT.

In this sample, this clone turned up once. The chain employs TRBV6-4 and TRBJ2-1; D not resolved. V gave up 6 bases and J gave up 4 bases, with 10 bases separating them. CDR1 MRHNA and CDR2 SNTAGT come from the germline V gene. The CDR3 runs 13 residues. This CDR3 reads CASSPTPYNEQFF. The CDR3 DNA sequence: TGTGCCAGCAGCCCGACACCTTACAATGAGCAGTTCTTC.

The chain is built from TRBV5-6 and TRBJ2-7; D is uncertain. CDR1 and CDR2 from the germline V gene are SGHDT and YYEEEE. The CDR3 contains 13 residues. Trimming removed 0 bases from V and 3 bases from J, with 7 bases in between. The CDR3 DNA sequence: TGTGCCAGCAGCTTGGCAGCGCTCTACGAGCAGTACTTC. This translates into CASSLAALYEQYF.

This clone was seen just once. The CDR3 DNA is TGTGCCAGCAGCCCCGGGACGCTCGGGGCGAATGAGCAGTTCTTC. Translation gives CASSPGTLGANEQFF. V is TRBV9 and J is TRBJ2-1; the D call may be TRBD1 or TRBD2 (5 bases each). The CDR3 covers 15 residues. Germline CDR1 reads SGDLS; CDR2 reads YYNGEE. The V end was cut by 4 bases, the J end by 7 bases, with 18 bases between. Together with reference TRBV9 and TRBJ2-1, the CDR3 gives the full variable domain: DSGVTQTPKHLITATGQRVTLRCSPRSGDLSVYWYQQSLDQGLQFLIQYYNGEERAKGNILERFSAQQFPDLHSELNLSSLELGDSALYFCASSPGTLGANEQFFGPGTRLTVL.

The chain combines TRBV27 with TRBJ1-1; D is uncertain. CDR1 is MNHEY and CDR2 is SMNVEV in the germline V gene (reference sequence). Trimming removed 4 bases at V and 1 base at J, with 13 bases between. This CDR3 is 15 amino acids long. The CDR3 loop reads CASSSRRGANTEAFF. In DNA form, the CDR3 reads TGTGCCAGCAGTTCGAGGCGGGGAGCGAACACTGAAGCTTTCTTT.

The chain is built from TRBV6-2 or TRBV6-3 and TRBJ1-5; TRBD1 is a possible D gene (6 bases). There are 15 residues in the CDR3. Deletions cut 2 bases from V and 7 bases from J, with 15 bases between. Germline V gene sequence: CDR1 MNHEY, CDR2 SVGEGT. The CDR3, as DNA: TGTGCCAGCAGTTACCCGGACAGACATGCGCAGCCCCAGCATTTT. Protein product: CASSYPDRHAQPQHF.

The gene calls are TRBV28 and TRBJ1-5; D gene uncertain. Germline V gene sequence: CDR1 MDHEN, CDR2 SYDVKM. The CDR3 contains 12 residues. The V and J ends lost 7 bases and 5 bases respectively, with 9 bases between them. In DNA form, the CDR3 reads TGTGCCAGCACCCTTGGGGATCAGCCCCAGCATTTT. Protein product: CASTLGDQPQHF.

CDR3: CASSQWSTGELFF. CDR3 nucleotides: TGTGCCAGCAGCCAATGGAGCACCGGGGAGCTGTTTTTT. The V gene is TRBV14, the J gene TRBJ2-2; D is ambiguous. This CDR3 contains 13 residues. Germline lookup yields CDR1 SGHDN and CDR2 FVKESK. The V end was cut by 2 bases, the J end by 4 bases, with 5 bases between.

The chain combines TRBV19 with TRBJ2-1, with D perhaps TRBD2 (6 bases). The CDR3 spans 18 residues. The germline V gene encodes CDR1 LNHDA and CDR2 SQIVND (reference sequence). Between the trimmed V and J ends, which lost 6 bases and 7 bases, there was a span of 28 bases. For the CDR3, the DNA is TGTGCCAGTAGCTTAGGGAATATAGGGGCCGGCCGGGGGAATGAGCAGTTCTTC. Its protein product is CASSLGNIGAGRGNEQFF.